This T cell receptor (beta chain) was recovered during a study of CXCR3-negative and CXCR3-positive naive CD8 T cells. Regarding the study as a whole: For naive cells, CXCR3-negative and CXCR3-positive subsets had similar TRBV-TRBJ usage; for memory cells, usage differed. Naive subsets had comparable surface CD5, so TRB CDR3 properties gauged TCR strength.

Each TRB cDNA library was prepared by 5' RACE (with UMI labels). With the 5' RACE reads reprocessed, TCRdb shows one record per CDR3 protein and no DNA. Its listing shows 100,000 to 150,000 distinct CDR3 sequences. Concerning this clonotype itself: What it binds is unknown.

This CDR3 comprises 16 residues. Per the germline V gene, CDR1 is KGHSH and CDR2 is LQKENI. Sorts that each held 300,000 cells were run in triplicate for every CD8+ T cell subset. The TCR originated in a human donor in good health. Some clones in this sample may be carry-over from other donors' samples. What was sequenced was naive CXCR3- CD8+ T cells from blood. Subset defined: CD45RO-CCR7+CD27+CD95- naive CD8+ T cells lacking CXCR3 (TNR3-). The genes are TRBV18 and TRBJ2-1; absent DNA, TCRdb's TRBD1 call cannot be checked. The CDR3 protein is CASSPRTGDPYNEQFF. Full variable domain (rest looked up from reference TRBV18 and TRBJ2-1): NAGVMQNPRHLVRRRGQEARLRCSPMKGHSHVYWYRQLPEEGLKFMVYLQKENIIDESGMPKERFSAEFPKEGPSILRIQQVVRGDSAAYFCASSPRTGDPYNEQFFGPGTRLTVL.